A selection of T cell receptor beta chains follows, all from one sample in a study of CXCR3-negative and CXCR3-positive naive CD8 T cells. TCRdb reprocessed the 5' RACE reads and keeps a single row for each CDR3 protein, giving no DNA. This sample's table has some 50,000 distinct CDR3 sequences. The sample was naive CXCR3+ CD8+ T cells from blood. Receptors originate from a human donor in good health. Some clones in this sample may be carry-over from other donors' samples. Both conserved end residues are part of each CDR3. The order of the fields is J gene, clone size, V gene, CDR3 protein. The size field is filled for only some rows; it gives once, few, many or a size class.

>TRBJ2-3|.|TRBV4-3
CASSQDGTERTDTQYF
>TRBJ1-4|.|TRBV12-3/TRBV12-4
CASSRPGAGNEKLFF
>TRBJ2-1|medium-sized|TRBV28
CASTRDFEQFF
>TRBJ2-7|.|TRBV10-1
CASSAGLTYEQYF
>TRBJ2-3|.|TRBV12-3/TRBV12-4
CASSLVLGDTQYF
>TRBJ1-5|.|TRBV6-5
CASSYSWNQPQHF
>TRBJ2-7|.|TRBV4-3
CASSQATRGDEQYF
>TRBJ2-7|.|TRBV28
CASSFHYEQYF
>TRBJ2-1|.|TRBV2
CASSPTSGRRNEQFF
>TRBJ2-3|.|TRBV6-2/TRBV6-3
CASSFERSRDTQYF
>TRBJ2-1|.|TRBV6-5
CASSPGTGDYNEQFF
>TRBJ2-1|.|TRBV6-5
CASSSGTSGDNEQFF
>TRBJ2-3|.|TRBV7-2
CASSLIGGQVPDTQYF
>TRBJ2-3|.|TRBV4-3
CASSQRGGGTDTQYF
>TRBJ2-7|.|TRBV7-2
CASSSTFYGYEQYF
>TRBJ1-2|.|TRBV4-3
CASSQVVGGGLDGYTF
>TRBJ1-1|.|TRBV6-4
CASSDTSYTEAFF
>TRBJ2-7|.|TRBV29-1
CSVEAGEGYEQYF
>TRBJ2-7|.|TRBV29-1
CSVFRGVHEQYF
>TRBJ2-1|.|TRBV29-1
CSVVGSGGAFNEQFF
>TRBJ1-2|.|TRBV29-1
CSVTTGESYGYTF
>TRBJ2-1|.|TRBV25-1
CASSLGYKQFF
>TRBJ2-3|.|TRBV12-3/TRBV12-4
CASSLPPATGFLTDTQYF